One sample yielded the 8 T cell receptor beta chains listed below, sequenced in a study of T cell repertoires in cytomegalovirus infection. Which antigens these TCRs recognize remains unknown. From the reads, TCRdb called clonotypes with MiXCR, one entry per CDR3 protein. The sample lists hundreds of thousands of distinct CDR3 sequences; 25% to 35% were seen once. Here the sequenced sample was cultured PBMCs, taken from culture after CMV antigen stimulation. The receptors stem from a human donor in good health (CMV status not recorded). Some clones in this sample may be carry-over from other donors' samples.

The chain employs TRBV4-1 and TRBJ1-1; a possible D gene is TRBD1 (6 bases). CDR1 is MGHRA, CDR2 YSYEKL, per germline. The CDR3 is 15 amino acids. V was cut by 0 bases and J by 1 base, with 9 bases left in between. As DNA, the CDR3 is TGCGCCAGCAGCCAAGAGGGGGCCCAGAACACTGAAGCTTTCTTT. The encoded protein is CASSQEGAQNTEAFF.

This clonotype was seen a few times. The rearrangement joins TRBV15 to TRBJ1-2, with unresolved D. CDR1 LNHNV and CDR2 YYDKDF come from the germline V gene (reference sequence). Trimming cost V 1 base and J 0 bases, with 6 bases left between them. The CDR3 extends over 14 amino acids. The CDR3 DNA reads TGTGCCACCAGCAGAGGGCAGTCTAACTATGGCTACACCTTC. It yields the protein CATSRGQSNYGYTF.

The V gene is TRBV5-4, the J gene TRBJ1-1; D is unresolved. The CDR3 contains 16 residues. V was pared by 0 bases and J by 0 bases, with 12 bases between. Germline assignment: CDR1 SGHNT and CDR2 YYREEE (reference sequence). The CDR3, as DNA: TGTGCCAGCAGCTTGGAGAAGACACGGATGAACACTGAAGCTTTCTTT. Encoded protein: CASSLEKTRMNTEAFF.

The chain is built from TRBV7-8 and TRBJ1-1, with 7 bases identical to TRBD1. The CDR3 is 22 residues long. V gave up 1 base and J gave up 0 bases; unmatched junction bases: 23. Germline lookup yields CDR1 SGHVS and CDR2 FQNEAQ. CDR3 in amino acids: CASSLVRPGARVRGAMNTEAFF. CDR3 sequence (DNA): TGTGCCAGCAGCTTAGTTCGCCCGGGGGCGAGGGTCAGGGGGGCCATGAACACTGAAGCTTTCTTT.

The rearrangement joins TRBV4-2 to TRBJ2-1; D not certain. Germline V gene sequence: CDR1 LGHNA, CDR2 YNFKEQ. Between the trimmed V and J ends, which lost 0 bases and 0 bases, there was a span of 6 bases. This CDR3 spans 15 amino acids. The CDR3 spells CASSQDPPSYNEQFF. Written as DNA, the CDR3 is TGTGCCAGCAGCCAAGACCCCCCCTCCTACAATGAGCAGTTCTTC.

This chain connects TRBV3-1 to TRBJ1-2; TRBD1 is a possible D gene (6 bases). V was cut by 7 bases and J by 7 bases, with 19 bases left in between. The CDR3 is 14 amino acids. The V gene's germline CDR1 is LGHDT and CDR2 YNNKEL (reference sequence). The CDR3 nucleotides are TGTGCCAGCAAAAGTAGTGGGGGGCGATTTGGCTACACCTTC. Translation: CASKSSGGRFGYTF.

This chain uses TRBV18 with TRBJ1-4; the D is unclear. Germline CDR1 reads KGHSH; CDR2 reads LQKENI. The CDR3 consists of 15 residues. The V end was cut by 1 base, the J end by 4 bases, with 10 bases between. The chain's CDR3 is CASSPRAQSNEKLFF. Written as DNA, the CDR3 is TGTGCCAGCTCACCACGGGCACAGAGTAATGAAAAACTGTTTTTT. The whole variable domain, filled in from reference TRBV18 and TRBJ1-4, reads NAGVMQNPRHLVRRRGQEARLRCSPMKGHSHVYWYRQLPEEGLKFMVYLQKENIIDESGMPKERFSAEFPKEGPSILRIQQVVRGDSAAYFCASSPRAQSNEKLFFGSGTQLSVL.

The chain recombines TRBV10-3 with TRBJ2-5; D tentatively fits TRBD1 or TRBD2 (7 bases each). The V end was cut by 0 bases, the J end by 5 bases, with 16 bases between. In germline, CDR1 is ENHRY, CDR2 SYGVKD. CDR3 length: 16 residues. CDR3 residues: CAISESAGGGPETQYF. CDR3 DNA: TGTGCCATCAGTGAGTCGGCAGGGGGGGGTCCGGAGACCCAGTACTTC.